The 3 T cell receptor beta chains below come from one sample, sequenced in a study of CD8 T cells in Susac syndrome. Reverse transcription of about 0.45 to 1 ug RNA was carried out with random hexamers. TCRdb recomputed calls from the immunoSEQ multiplex PCR reads with MiXCR, one row per CDR3 protein. This repertoire shows 150,000 to 200,000 distinct CDR3 sequences, around 94% found once; its top ten account for 0.08% to 0.095%. Sequences were obtained from CD4+ T cells from PBMCs. The receptor source for this set is a human donor with multiple sclerosis.

This chain links TRBV7-2 with TRBJ2-2; 11 nucleotides agree with TRBD2. This CDR3 region has 17 residues. Germline CDR1 SGHTA, CDR2 FQGNSA. V shed 3 bases, J shed 3 bases, and the junction held 6 bases outside the gene matches. The CDR3, as DNA: TGTGCCAGCAGCTTCCCCCTAGCGGGAGGTCACACCGGGGAGCTGTTTTTT. Its protein is CASSFPLAGGHTGELFF.

The rearrangement uses TRBV15 and TRBJ2-1; maybe TRBD2 (6 bases). This CDR3 comprises 15 residues. Germline V gene data show CDR1 as LNHNV and CDR2 as YYDKDF (reference sequence). Trimming took 0 bases from V and 9 from J, leaving 15 bases between them. In nucleotides, the CDR3 is TGTGCCACCAGCAGAGATAGGGGAGGCGGTGGTGAGCAGTTCTTC. Its protein is CATSRDRGGGGEQFF.

This chain links TRBV30 with TRBJ1-5; the D gene is possibly TRBD1 (6 bases). CDR1 and CDR2 from the germline V gene are GTSNPN and SVGIG (reference sequence). This CDR3 comprises 13 residues. Between the trimmed V and J ends, which lost 7 bases and 4 bases, there was a span of 14 bases. CDR3 amino acids: CAFKGGRNQPQHF. CDR3 DNA sequence: TGTGCCTTCAAGGGGGGCCGAAATCAGCCCCAGCATTTT.